Below are 27 T cell receptor beta chains sequenced from a single sample in a study of blood T cell repertoires in COVID-19. TCRdb keeps only in-frame clones here, not all; method: immunoSEQ multiplex PCR. The table lists approximately 150,000 clones, more than 75% of them singletons. Material for sequencing was peripheral blood. These receptors all stem from a woman in her forties or fifties with active or convalescent COVID-19.

This clone was recorded once. The chain couples TRBV4-3 to TRBJ1-2, with D possibly matching TRBD1 (5 bases). This CDR3 is 16 amino acids long. CDR1 and CDR2 from the germline V gene are LGHNA and YSLEER. The V end lost 0 bases, the J end lost 7 bases, and 18 bases lay between the germline ends. This CDR3 reads CASSQDMRTGHPGYTF. CDR3 in DNA: TGCGCCAGCAGCCAAGATATGAGGACCGGACATCCTGGCTACACCTTC.

The chain joins TRBV4-1 to TRBJ1-2; the match to TRBD1 covers 12 bases. Trimming cost V 1 base and J 7 bases; bases outside gene matches: 10. There are 17 residues in the CDR3. Germline CDR1 MGHRA, CDR2 YSYEKL. As DNA, the CDR3 is TGCGCCAGCAGCCAAGGACCCGGGACAGGGGGCTCTGGTGGCTACACCTTC. Protein product: CASSQGPGTGGSGGYTF.

V gene TRBV21-1 combines with J gene TRBJ1-2. TRBV21-1 is a documented pseudogene. CDR3 length: 14 amino acids. This CDR3 reads CASSNHLIWEGYTF. As DNA, the CDR3 is TGTGCCAGCAGCAATCACCTAATTTGGGAGGGCTACACCTTC.

J is TRBJ2-2 and V is TRBV9; D remains unclear. Germline CDR1 is SGDLS and CDR2 is YYNGEE. V lost 1 base to trimming and J lost 6 bases, with 10 bases between them. The CDR3 has 14 amino acids. Here the CDR3 DNA reads TGTGCCAGCAGCGTACGTTCTAGTGCCGGGGAGCTGTTTTTT. Translated: CASSVRSSAGELFF. Looking up the rest from reference TRBV9 and TRBJ2-2 gives the full variable domain: DSGVTQTPKHLITATGQRVTLRCSPRSGDLSVYWYQQSLDQGLQFLIQYYNGEERAKGNILERFSAQQFPDLHSELNLSSLELGDSALYFCASSVRSSAGELFFGEGSRLTVL.

This clone was found once. The chain carries TRBV28 and TRBJ1-2; D might be TRBD1 (5 bases). The V and J ends lost 5 bases and 3 bases respectively, with 16 bases between them. Germline V CDR1 and CDR2: MDHEN, SYDVKM. The CDR3 consists of 15 residues. The DNA for the CDR3 is TGTGCCAGCAGTCGGGGGTCGAGGAGCCACTATGGCTACACCTTC. As protein: CASSRGSRSHYGYTF.

The chain joins TRBV2 to TRBJ2-1; TRBD1 matches 7 bases. Looked up from germline, CDR1 is SNHLY and CDR2 is FYNNEI. CDR3 length: 15 residues. Trimming removed 6 bases from V and 1 base from J; junction bases left unmatched: 6. CDR3 sequence (DNA): TGTGCCAGCAGACCCGACAGGGTGTCCTACAATGAGCAGTTCTTC. Translation gives CASRPDRVSYNEQFF. Full variable domain (remainder filled in from reference TRBV2 and TRBJ2-1): EPEVTQTPSHQVTQMGQEVILRCVPISNHLYFYWYRQILGQKVEFLVSFYNNEISEKSEIFDDQFSVERPDGSNFTLKIRSTKLEDSAMYFCASRPDRVSYNEQFFGPGTRLTVL.

Here the CDR3 reads CASSPGTGEYNEQFF. The CDR3 DNA reads TGTGCCAGCAGCCCAGGGACAGGGGAATACAATGAGCAGTTCTTC. The chain combines TRBV7-2 with TRBJ2-1; TRBD1 matches at 10 bases. The CDR3 loop spans 15 amino acids. V was pared by 5 bases and J by 4 bases, with 5 bases of the junction left unmatched. Germline CDR1 and CDR2: SGHTA and FQGNSA.

The J gene is TRBJ1-1, the V gene TRBV6-1; D not certain. The CDR3 is made up of 15 amino acids. Between the trimmed V and J ends, which lost 2 bases and 0 bases, there was a span of 10 bases. Looked up from germline, CDR1 is MNHNS and CDR2 is SASEGT. This CDR3 is CASSESLALNTEAFF. In nucleotides, the CDR3 is TGTGCCAGCAGTGAATCTCTAGCATTGAACACTGAAGCTTTCTTT.

This sequence joins TRBV7-2 and TRBJ1-1; D is perhaps TRBD1 (5 bases). Trimming cost V 5 bases and J 0 bases, with 16 bases left between them. This CDR3 has 16 residues. The V gene's germline CDR1 is SGHTA and CDR2 FQGNSA. The CDR3 spells CASSVPQALMNTEAFF. The CDR3 DNA is TGTGCCAGCAGCGTACCACAGGCCCTCATGAACACTGAAGCTTTCTTT.

CDR3 residues: CASSEASPWTDANTEAFF. The DNA for the CDR3 is TGTGCCAGCAGTGAAGCGTCCCCTTGGACAGACGCCAACACTGAAGCTTTCTTT. The V and J genes are TRBV2 and TRBJ1-1, with TRBD1 as a possible D gene (6 bases). The CDR3 runs to 18 residues. CDR1 and CDR2 (germline): SNHLY, FYNNEI. The V end lost 0 bases, the J end lost 2 bases, and 19 bases lay between the germline ends. The full variable domain, completed using reference TRBV2 and TRBJ1-1, is EPEVTQTPSHQVTQMGQEVILRCVPISNHLYFYWYRQILGQKVEFLVSFYNNEISEKSEIFDDQFSVERPDGSNFTLKIRSTKLEDSAMYFCASSEASPWTDANTEAFFGQGTRLTVV.

The chain couples TRBV18 to TRBJ2-7, with D unclear. Germline V gene data show CDR1 as KGHSH and CDR2 as LQKENI. The CDR3 loop spans 14 amino acids. Trimming shortened V by 1 base and J by 3 bases, and 10 bases separated the two germline ends. CDR3 nucleotide sequence: TGTGCCAGCTCACCACTAGGAACAGACTACGAGCAGTACTTC. Its protein is CASSPLGTDYEQYF. Using reference TRBV18 and TRBJ2-7 for the parts outside the CDR3, the full variable domain is NAGVMQNPRHLVRRRGQEARLRCSPMKGHSHVYWYRQLPEEGLKFMVYLQKENIIDESGMPKERFSAEFPKEGPSILRIQQVVRGDSAAYFCASSPLGTDYEQYFGPGTRLTVT.

This clone was detected only once. DNA for the CDR3: TGTGCCAGCAGCCAGCAATCGGGGGGCCTCAATGAAAAACTGTTTTTT. This translates into CASSQQSGGLNEKLFF. This chain joins TRBV7-2 and TRBJ1-4; TRBD1 is a possible D gene (6 bases). Germline loops: CDR1 SGHTA, CDR2 FQGNSA. The CDR3 sequence is 16 residues long. Trimming left V 5 bases short and J 5 bases short, with 18 bases between. The whole variable domain, remainder taken from reference TRBV7-2 and TRBJ1-4, is GAGVSQSPSNKVTEKGKDVELRCDPISGHTALYWYRQSLGQGLEFLIYFQGNSAPDKSGLPSDRFSAERTGGSVSTLTIQRTQQEDSAVYLCASSQQSGGLNEKLFFGSGTQLSVL.

V is TRBV2 and J is TRBJ1-6, with 12 bases matching TRBD1. This CDR3 is built from 16 residues. V shed 1 base and J 11 bases; nucleotides not matched to a gene: 6. Per the germline V gene, CDR1 is SNHLY and CDR2 is FYNNEI. CDR3 in DNA: TGTGCCAGCAGTGAAGGGGGACAGGGGGCCGGGCCACCCCTCCACTTT. Translated, it gives CASSEGGQGAGPPLHF. The full variable domain, its missing parts supplied by reference TRBV2 and TRBJ1-6, is EPEVTQTPSHQVTQMGQEVILRCVPISNHLYFYWYRQILGQKVEFLVSFYNNEISEKSEIFDDQFSVERPDGSNFTLKIRSTKLEDSAMYFCASSEGGQGAGPPLHFGNGTRLTVT.

The chain recombines TRBV11-2 with TRBJ2-3; 10 nucleotides agree with TRBD2. Germline CDR1 reads SGHAT; CDR2 reads FQNNGV. J lost 1 base, V lost 0 bases, and 1 base had no gene match. The CDR3 consists of 16 residues. CDR3 DNA sequence: TGTGCCAGCAGCTTAGAACTAGCGGGGCGCACAGATACGCAGTATTTT. Translated, it gives CASSLELAGRTDTQYF.

This clone has more than one count but fewer than ten. The chain couples TRBV7-2 to TRBJ1-1; unclear D gene. Germline V gives CDR1 SGHTA, CDR2 FQGNSA. Trimming took off 2 bases at V and 1 base at J, with 8 bases between the two ends. This CDR3 has 14 residues. This CDR3 is CASSLTTQNTEAFF. The DNA for the CDR3 is TGTGCCAGCAGCTTAACGACACAGAACACTGAAGCTTTCTTT. The full variable domain, rest sourced from reference TRBV7-2 and TRBJ1-1, is GAGVSQSPSNKVTEKGKDVELRCDPISGHTALYWYRQSLGQGLEFLIYFQGNSAPDKSGLPSDRFSAERTGGSVSTLTIQRTQQEDSAVYLCASSLTTQNTEAFFGQGTRLTVV.

The chain couples TRBV19 to TRBJ2-1, with 10 positions matching TRBD2. The CDR3 extends over 16 amino acids. Germline trimming cut 2 bases from V and 12 bases from J; bases unmatched to any gene: 13. CDR1 LNHDA and CDR2 SQIVND come from the germline V gene (reference sequence). CDR3 in DNA: TGTGCCAGTAGTATATCTAGCCTAGCGGGGGACGGCGTGCAGTTCTTC. It translates to CASSISSLAGDGVQFF.

This clone has just a few counts. This chain connects TRBV14 to TRBJ2-7; D call uncertain. The ends were cut back, 4 bases at V and 1 base at J, with 8 bases in the middle. The CDR3 extends over 13 amino acids. From germline, CDR1 is SGHDN and CDR2 FVKESK. CDR3 sequence (DNA): TGTGCCAGCAGCCGCGTAAATTCCTACGAGCAGTACTTC. It codes for CASSRVNSYEQYF.

The genes are TRBV19 and TRBJ2-7; tentative D call: TRBD2 (5 bases). Germline CDR1 and CDR2: LNHDA and SQIVND (reference sequence). The ends were cut back, 3 bases at V and 4 bases at J, with 16 bases in the middle. This CDR3 is 15 amino acids long. CDR3: CASSIGTGPGYEQYF. In nucleotides, the CDR3 is TGTGCCAGTAGTATCGGAACCGGGCCGGGGTACGAGCAGTACTTC.

This chain uses TRBV7-2 with TRBJ2-7; TRBD2 might be the D (6 bases). Germline V gene sequence: CDR1 SGHTA, CDR2 FQGNSA. Trimming cost V 5 bases and J 6 bases, with 11 bases left between them. This CDR3 is built from 12 residues. DNA of the CDR3: TGTGCCAGCAGCGCGCGGGATGTCGAGCAGTACTTC. It specifies CASSARDVEQYF.

This sequence joins TRBV19 and TRBJ1-5; tentatively, D is TRBD1 (6 bases). Germline CDR1 LNHDA, CDR2 SQIVND (reference sequence). The CDR3 sequence is 15 residues long. Trimming took 6 bases from V and 2 from J, leaving 14 bases between them. The CDR3 is CASRSDRRGNQPQHF. As DNA, the CDR3 is TGTGCCAGTAGGTCGGACAGACGCGGCAATCAGCCCCAGCATTTT. Together with reference TRBV19 and TRBJ1-5, the CDR3 gives the full variable domain: DGGITQSPKYLFRKEGQNVTLSCEQNLNHDAMYWYRQDPGQGLRLIYYSQIVNDFQKGDIAEGYSVSREKKESFPLTVTSAQKNPTAFYLCASRSDRRGNQPQHFGDGTRLSIL.

The chain combines TRBV6-2 or TRBV6-3 with TRBJ1-2; 9 positions agree with TRBD1. V trimming: 4 bases; J trimming: 0 bases; junction bases outside the gene matches: 12. CDR1 is MNHEY and CDR2 is SVGEGT in the germline V gene. This CDR3 is built from 18 residues. The DNA of the CDR3 is TGTGCCAGCAGTTTCACTACCGGGACAGGGATACCTAACTATGGCTACACCTTC. Amino acids: CASSFTTGTGIPNYGYTF.

The chain is built from TRBV11-2 and TRBJ2-1, with TRBD2 matching over 7 bases. The CDR3 runs 18 residues. V shed 5 bases, J shed 2 bases, and the junction held 15 bases outside the gene matches. Per germline, CDR1 SGHAT and CDR2 FQNNGV. The CDR3 here is CASSPQGRLAETYNEQFF. CDR3 sequence (DNA): TGTGCCAGCAGCCCACAAGGTCGGCTAGCGGAGACCTACAATGAGCAGTTCTTC. The entire variable domain, with the rest obtained from reference TRBV11-2 and TRBJ2-1, is as follows: EAGVAQSPRYKIIEKRQSVAFWCNPISGHATLYWYQQILGQGPKLLIQFQNNGVVDDSQLPKDRFSAERLKGVDSTLKIQPAKLEDSAVYLCASSPQGRLAETYNEQFFGPGTRLTVL.

The chain has TRBV27 and TRBJ1-5; the D is unclear. The CDR3 consists of 14 residues. Trimming shortened V by 3 bases and J by 0 bases, and 6 bases separated the two germline ends. Germline V gene sequence: CDR1 MNHEY, CDR2 SMNVEV (reference sequence). In DNA, the CDR3 is TGTGCCAGCAGTTTCCGGTATAGCAATCAGCCCCAGCATTTT. This encodes CASSFRYSNQPQHF.

V gene TRBV7-3 combines with J gene TRBJ2-5; D not certain. The CDR3 sequence is 14 residues long. Germline assignment: CDR1 SGHTA and CDR2 FQGTGA. V was trimmed by 2 bases and J by 3 bases, leaving 10 bases between them. This CDR3 is CASSLSASEETQYF. In DNA form, the CDR3 reads TGTGCCAGCAGCTTATCAGCGTCTGAAGAGACCCAGTACTTC.

The CDR3 here is CASSPGGSGANVLTF. The CDR3 nucleotides read TGTGCCAGCAGCCCGGGAGGGTCTGGGGCCAACGTCCTGACTTTC. The chain recombines TRBV11-3 with TRBJ2-6; TRBD2 matches 8 bases. Germline V lookup: CDR1 SGHNT, CDR2 YENEEA. V shed 5 bases and J 1 base; nucleotides not matched to a gene: 1. The CDR3 extends over 15 amino acids.

This clone was detected once. This rearrangement joins TRBV5-1 to TRBJ1-2; D is unresolved. V lost 5 bases, J lost 2 bases, and 13 bases lay in between. There are 14 residues in the CDR3. Looked up from germline, CDR1 is SGHRS and CDR2 is YFSETQ. CDR3 DNA sequence: TGCGCCAGCAGGTTGTCCTTTCTGAACTATGGCTACACCTTC. It specifies CASRLSFLNYGYTF.

This clone occurred once. J is TRBJ2-5 and V is TRBV28, with TRBD1 identical over 11 bases. The CDR3 has 18 residues. CDR1 and CDR2 (germline): MDHEN, SYDVKM. Unmatched junction bases numbered 11, after V lost 4 bases and J lost 1 base. The CDR3 loop reads CASSSGTGGVWIQETQYF. The CDR3 DNA sequence: TGTGCCAGCAGTTCCGGGACAGGGGGAGTTTGGATCCAAGAGACCCAGTACTTC.